Presented here are 3 T cell receptor beta chains from one specimen sequenced in a study of blood T cell repertoires in COVID-19. The repertoire was sequenced with immunoSEQ multiplex PCR; TCRdb's copy has only in-frame clones and lacks some. The sample shows a few hundred thousand clones, around four fifths of them seen only once. Sequenced sample: peripheral blood. The origin of the receptors is a woman in her forties or fifties with acute or convalescent COVID-19.

This chain links TRBV4-1 with TRBJ1-1; 9 bases align to TRBD1. Germline trimming cut 2 bases from V and 4 bases from J; bases unmatched to any gene: 8. The CDR3 length is 16 residues. Germline V gene data show CDR1 as MGHRA and CDR2 as YSYEKL. The CDR3 DNA follows: TGCGCCAGCAGCCAATGGGGACAGGGTTTGGGCACTGAAGCTTTCTTT. Translation: CASSQWGQGLGTEAFF.

The rearrangement links TRBV7-9 to TRBJ1-1; 9 bases are a match to TRBD1. The germline V gene encodes CDR1 SEHNR and CDR2 FQNEAQ (reference sequence). J lost 1 base, V lost 7 bases, and 4 bases had no gene match. The CDR3 loop spans 14 amino acids. The CDR3 loop is CASKMGQGNTEAFF. The CDR3 nucleotides are TGTGCCAGCAAGATGGGACAGGGGAACACTGAAGCTTTCTTT. Based on the CDR3 plus reference TRBV7-9 and TRBJ1-1, the full variable domain is DTGVSQNPRHKITKRGQNVTFRCDPISEHNRLYWYRQTLGQGPEFLTYFQNEAQLEKSRLLSDRFSAERPKGSFSTLEIQRTEQGDSAMYLCASKMGQGNTEAFFGQGTRLTVV.

This clone has a handful of counts. The J gene is TRBJ1-1, the V gene TRBV3-1 (or the pseudogene TRBV3-2), with D uncertain. The germline V and J ends were trimmed by 1 base and 1 base, with 7 bases remaining between them. The germline gives CDR1 LGHDT, CDR2 YNNKEL (reference sequence). CDR3 size: 14 residues. This CDR3 is CASSQAYRNTEAFF. The CDR3 DNA is TGTGCCAGCAGCCAAGCTTATAGGAACACTGAAGCTTTCTTT.